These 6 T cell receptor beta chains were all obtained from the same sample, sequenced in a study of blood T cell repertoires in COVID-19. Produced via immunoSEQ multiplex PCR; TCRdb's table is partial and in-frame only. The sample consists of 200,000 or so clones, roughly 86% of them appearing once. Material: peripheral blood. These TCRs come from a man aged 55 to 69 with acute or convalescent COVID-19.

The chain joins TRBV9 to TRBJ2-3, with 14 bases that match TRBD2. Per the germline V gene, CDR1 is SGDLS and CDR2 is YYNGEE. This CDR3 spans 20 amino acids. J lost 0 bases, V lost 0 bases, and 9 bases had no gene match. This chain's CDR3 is CASSVGTGLAGVSSTDTQYF. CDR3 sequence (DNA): TGTGCCAGCAGCGTAGGGACGGGACTAGCGGGAGTCTCTAGCACAGATACGCAGTATTTT. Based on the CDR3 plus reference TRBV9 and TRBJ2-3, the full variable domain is DSGVTQTPKHLITATGQRVTLRCSPRSGDLSVYWYQQSLDQGLQFLIQYYNGEERAKGNILERFSAQQFPDLHSELNLSSLELGDSALYFCASSVGTGLAGVSSTDTQYFGPGTRLTVL.

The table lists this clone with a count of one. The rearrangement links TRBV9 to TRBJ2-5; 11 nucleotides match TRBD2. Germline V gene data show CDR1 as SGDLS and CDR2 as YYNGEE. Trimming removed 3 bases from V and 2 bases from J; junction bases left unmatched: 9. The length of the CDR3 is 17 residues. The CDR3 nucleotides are TGTGCCAGCAGCGGAGCCCTATTAGCGGGGGGGCAAGAGACCCAGTACTTC. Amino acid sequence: CASSGALLAGGQETQYF.

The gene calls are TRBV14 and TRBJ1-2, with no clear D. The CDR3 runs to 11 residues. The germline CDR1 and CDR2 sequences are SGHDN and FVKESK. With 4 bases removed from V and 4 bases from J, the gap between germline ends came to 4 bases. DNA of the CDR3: TGTGCCAGCAGCCCGGGCTATGGCTACACCTTC. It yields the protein CASSPGYGYTF.

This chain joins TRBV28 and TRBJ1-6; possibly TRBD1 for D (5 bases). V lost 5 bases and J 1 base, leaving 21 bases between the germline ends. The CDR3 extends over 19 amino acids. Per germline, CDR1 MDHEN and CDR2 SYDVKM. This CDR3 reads CASSPPPGVLGSYNSPLHF. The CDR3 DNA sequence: TGTGCCAGCAGTCCACCCCCGGGGGTCCTAGGTTCCTATAATTCACCCCTCCACTTT.

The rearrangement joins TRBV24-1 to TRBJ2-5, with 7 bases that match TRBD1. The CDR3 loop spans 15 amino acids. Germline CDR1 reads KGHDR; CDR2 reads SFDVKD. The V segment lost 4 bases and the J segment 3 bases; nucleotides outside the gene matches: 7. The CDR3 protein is CATSEAGTDKETQYF. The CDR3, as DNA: TGTGCCACCAGTGAAGCAGGGACAGATAAAGAGACCCAGTACTTC.

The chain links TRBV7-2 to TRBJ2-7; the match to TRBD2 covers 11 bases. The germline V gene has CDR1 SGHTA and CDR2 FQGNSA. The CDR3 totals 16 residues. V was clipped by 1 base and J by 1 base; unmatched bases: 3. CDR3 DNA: TGTGCCAGCAGCTTAGGGCTAGCGGGGGGTTCCTACGAGCAGTACTTC. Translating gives CASSLGLAGGSYEQYF.